The sequence of this T cell receptor beta chain was determined in a study of blood T cells in healthy people across ages. The study, taken as a whole, reports: Long-lived donors had more naive CD4+ cells and higher diversity than aged donors. It was held that diversity estimates obtained from one million T cells represented underestimates.

A sample-barcoded 5' primer and a J-beta primer mix were used in a second PCR of roughly 7 to 12 cycles. Via MiXCR, TCRdb re-called the 5' RACE reads, giving one row per CDR3 protein. The sample gives roughly 1.7 million distinct CDR3 sequences, about 35% of which show up once; approximately 11% is in the top ten. CDR1 and CDR2 from the germline V gene are MNHEY and SVGAGI. V dropped 4 bases and J dropped 6; count of bases not matched to a gene: 11. The CDR3 is 16 amino acids. Only a few counts were recorded for this clonotype. The antigen is unknown. The chain uses TRBV6-5 and TRBJ1-1; 10 bases fit TRBD1. Source material: blood. This TCR derives from a woman aged 25 to 39 in good health. The CDR3 DNA reads as TGTGCCAGCAGTTTGGGTTGGGGACAGGGGTATCCTGAAGCTTTCTTT. Amino acids: CASSLGWGQGYPEAFF.